These 27 T cell receptor beta chains were all obtained from the same sample, sequenced in a study of blood T cell repertoires in COVID-19. Sequenced by immunoSEQ multiplex PCR; TCRdb stores in-frame clones only, minus some. This table has roughly 52,000 clones, approximately 87% appearing once. The sequencing input was peripheral blood. The receptors were gathered from a man aged 50-59 years with acute or convalescent COVID-19.

The V call is TRBV5-1, the J call TRBJ2-7; D uncertain. Trimming left V 2 bases short and J 6 bases short, with 12 bases between. Germline CDR1 SGHRS, CDR2 YFSETQ. The CDR3 runs 13 residues. CDR3: CASSLTVPVEQYF. The CDR3 bases are TGCGCCAGCAGCTTAACAGTACCGGTCGAGCAGTACTTC.

This sequence joins TRBV11-2 and TRBJ2-7; perhaps TRBD2 as D (7 bases). V was cut by 1 base and J by 3 bases, with 19 bases left in between. This CDR3 is 17 amino acids long. Germline V gene sequence: CDR1 SGHAT, CDR2 FQNNGV. CDR3 nucleotide sequence: TGTGCCAGCAGCTTAGCTCGGGGGGCCCTGGGGGACTACGAGCAGTACTTC. As protein: CASSLARGALGDYEQYF.

This clone came up once. The chain is built from TRBV11-2 and TRBJ2-5, with 10 positions matching TRBD2. Germline loops: CDR1 SGHAT, CDR2 FQNNGV. The CDR3 covers 20 residues. Trimming cost V 0 bases and J 5 bases; bases outside gene matches: 18. CDR3 sequence (DNA): TGTGCCAGCAGCTTAGATATCTCTGGAGGAACTAGCGGGAAGGGGGAGACCCAGTACTTC. Its translation: CASSLDISGGTSGKGETQYF.

The genes are TRBV3-1 (or the pseudogene TRBV3-2) and TRBJ1-2; TRBD1 aligns across 12 bases. Trimming at V came to 2 bases and at J to 8 bases, leaving 6 bases not matched to a gene. In germline, CDR1 is LGHDT, CDR2 YNNKEL (reference sequence). CDR3 length: 15 amino acids. The CDR3 region is CASSQWDRGHGGYTF. As DNA, the CDR3 is TGTGCCAGCAGCCAATGGGACAGGGGGCATGGAGGCTACACCTTC.

The genes are TRBV9 and TRBJ2-3; no clear D. Trimming took 0 bases from V and 0 from J, leaving 5 bases between them. Germline V CDR1 and CDR2: SGDLS, YYNGEE. This CDR3 is built from 14 residues. This chain's CDR3 is CASSVASSTDTQYF. DNA of the CDR3: TGTGCCAGCAGCGTAGCTAGTAGCACAGATACGCAGTATTTT.

The chain carries TRBV4-1 and TRBJ2-7; 8 bases agree with TRBD2. V lost 0 bases and J lost 1; bases outside the gene matches: 8. Germline CDR1 and CDR2: MGHRA and YSYEKL. This CDR3 comprises 17 residues. CDR3 bases: TGCGCCAGCAGCCAAGATCAGAGCGGGGGACCATCCTACGAGCAGTACTTC. This gives the protein CASSQDQSGGPSYEQYF.

A single count supports this clone. This chain links TRBV3-1 (or the pseudogene TRBV3-2) with TRBJ2-2, with 7 nucleotides matching TRBD2. CDR3 size: 16 residues. Germline V CDR1 and CDR2: LGHDT, YNNKEL (reference sequence). The ends lost 0 bases at V and 8 bases at J; junction bases unmatched: 9. CDR3 sequence: CASSQDGGVPLGELFF. CDR3 DNA sequence: TGTGCCAGCAGCCAAGATGGGGGGGTACCTCTTGGGGAGCTGTTTTTT.

V gene TRBV19 combines with J gene TRBJ1-1; a possible D gene is TRBD1 (6 bases). Germline V lookup: CDR1 LNHDA, CDR2 SQIVND (reference sequence). The CDR3 loop spans 13 amino acids. The V and J ends lost 7 bases and 1 base respectively, with 10 bases between them. In DNA, the CDR3 is TGTGCCAGTATGGACAGTACGAACACTGAAGCTTTCTTT. It is translated as CASMDSTNTEAFF.

In nucleotides, the CDR3 is TGTGCCTGGACTGATAATTCACCCCTCCACTTT. It yields the protein CAWTDNSPLHF. The gene calls are TRBV30 and TRBJ1-6; no definite D call. The germline gives CDR1 GTSNPN, CDR2 SVGIG (reference sequence). V gave up 4 bases and J gave up 5 bases, with 3 bases separating them. CDR3 length: 11 amino acids.

The chain recombines TRBV5-4 with TRBJ2-5; possibly TRBD1 for D (6 bases). Germline CDR1 SGHNT, CDR2 YYREEE (reference sequence). V was clipped by 4 bases and J by 2 bases, with 15 bases between them. The length of the CDR3 is 15 residues. This CDR3 reads CASSTAGTRQETQYF. The DNA for the CDR3 is TGTGCCAGCAGCACAGCCGGGACACGTCAAGAGACCCAGTACTTC.

The chain carries TRBV28 and TRBJ1-5; D is unclear. The V and J ends lost 3 bases and 6 bases respectively, with 12 bases between them. The CDR3 spans 14 residues. Germline V gene sequence: CDR1 MDHEN, CDR2 SYDVKM. CDR3 DNA: TGTGCCAGCAGTTTTACAGCATTGGGTCAGCCCCAGCATTTT. Translated, it gives CASSFTALGQPQHF.

The V call is TRBV9, the J call TRBJ2-7; the D gene is possibly TRBD1 (6 bases). The V and J ends lost 0 bases and 2 bases respectively, with 9 bases between them. The CDR3 runs 14 residues. Germline V CDR1 and CDR2: SGDLS, YYNGEE. In DNA, the CDR3 is TGTGCCAGCAGCGTAGGGGGGCACCCCTACGAGCAGTACTTC. Its translation: CASSVGGHPYEQYF.

V gene TRBV6-1 combines with J gene TRBJ1-2; TRBD1 is a possible D gene (6 bases). Trimming took 1 base from V and 13 from J, leaving 22 bases between them. The germline CDR1 and CDR2 sequences are MNHNS and SASEGT. This CDR3 region has 15 residues. CDR3 coding DNA: TGTGCCAGCAGTGAAGGGAGAGGGGACACTCGTACGGTCACCTTC. This encodes CASSEGRGDTRTVTF.

The chain has TRBV2 and TRBJ1-1, with TRBD1 as a possible D gene (6 bases). The CDR3 contains 14 residues. The V end lost 4 bases, the J end lost 8 bases, and 17 bases lay between the germline ends. The germline CDR1 and CDR2 sequences are SNHLY and FYNNEI. The CDR3 loop is CASSARGAGNEAFF. As DNA, the CDR3 is TGTGCCAGCAGTGCCAGGGGCGCAGGGAACGAAGCTTTCTTT.

The rearrangement uses TRBV3-1 (or the pseudogene TRBV3-2) and TRBJ2-5; D gene unclear. The CDR3 sequence is 12 residues long. V lost 2 bases, J lost 3 bases, and 4 bases lay in between. Germline V lookup: CDR1 LGHDT, CDR2 YNNKEL (reference sequence). The CDR3: CASSQIEETQYF. DNA of the CDR3: TGTGCCAGCAGCCAAATAGAAGAGACCCAGTACTTC.

CDR3 DNA sequence: TGTGCCAGCAGTGAAGACCCCTGGCTGGCTTTCTTT. Translation gives CASSEDPWLAFF. The chain combines TRBV2 with TRBJ1-1; no clear D. The ends were cut back, 1 base at V and 11 bases at J, with 11 bases in the middle. The CDR3 has 12 residues. The germline CDR1 and CDR2 sequences are SNHLY and FYNNEI.

This chain links TRBV10-3 with TRBJ1-1; D remains ambiguous. With 0 bases removed from V and 1 base from J, the gap between germline ends came to 9 bases. The CDR3 extends over 15 amino acids. Germline loops: CDR1 ENHRY, CDR2 SYGVKD. CDR3 bases: TGTGCCATCAGTGAGTCGTACAGTCCGAACACTGAAGCTTTCTTT. It encodes CAISESYSPNTEAFF.

A single count supports this clone. The chain uses TRBV24-1 and TRBJ2-1; the D gene is possibly TRBD2 (6 bases). V was trimmed by 3 bases and J by 1 base, leaving 12 bases between them. The CDR3 totals 16 residues. CDR1 is KGHDR, CDR2 SFDVKD, per germline. The CDR3 loop is CATSDPGTYSYNEQFF. DNA of the CDR3: TGTGCCACCAGTGATCCCGGGACTTATTCCTACAATGAGCAGTTCTTC.

The CDR3 here is CASSAGTGRPQHF. CDR3 nucleotides: TGTGCCAGCAGCGCCGGGACAGGCAGGCCCCAGCATTTT. J is TRBJ1-5 and V is TRBV9, with 8 bases matching TRBD1. The CDR3 totals 13 residues. Germline V gives CDR1 SGDLS, CDR2 YYNGEE. V trimming: 3 bases; J trimming: 9 bases; junction bases outside the gene matches: 5.

The CDR3 loop is CASSFDRGGYTF. CDR3 bases: TGTGCCAGCAGCTTCGACAGGGGTGGCTACACCTTC. The chain links TRBV5-6 to TRBJ1-2, with 8 positions matching TRBD1. The germline gives CDR1 SGHDT, CDR2 YYEEEE. The trim removed 2 bases at V and 7 bases at J, leaving 1 base unmatched. This CDR3 spans 12 amino acids.

This clone appeared a few times. The V and J genes are TRBV11-3 and TRBJ2-7, with 7 bases identical to TRBD1. With 5 bases clipped from V and 4 bases from J, the junction kept 8 bases outside the gene matches. There are 14 residues in the CDR3. In germline, CDR1 is SGHNT, CDR2 YENEEA. This chain's CDR3 is CASSGWPRGYEQYF. In DNA form, the CDR3 reads TGTGCCAGCAGCGGATGGCCCAGGGGGTACGAGCAGTACTTC. The whole variable domain, remainder taken from reference TRBV11-3 and TRBJ2-7, is EAGVVQSPRYKIIEKKQPVAFWCNPISGHNTLYWYLQNLGQGPELLIRYENEEAVDDSQLPKDRFSAERLKGVDSTLKIQPAELGDSAVYLCASSGWPRGYEQYFGPGTRLTVT.

V usage is TRBV9 and J usage is TRBJ2-5; D might be TRBD1 (6 bases). The CDR3 is made up of 15 amino acids. Germline CDR1 SGDLS, CDR2 YYNGEE. Trimming pared 2 bases from V and 2 bases from J, leaving 13 bases between. CDR3 nucleotide sequence: TGTGCCAGCAGCGTGGCAGGGGTACTGCAAGAGACCCAGTACTTC. It encodes CASSVAGVLQETQYF.

The V and J genes are TRBV10-3 and TRBJ1-1; TRBD1 aligns across 7 bases. There are 13 residues in the CDR3. The germline V gene has CDR1 ENHRY and CDR2 SYGVKD. V dropped 7 bases and J dropped 4; count of bases not matched to a gene: 6. This CDR3 is CAINRGDGTEAFF. CDR3 DNA sequence: TGTGCCATCAACAGGGGTGATGGCACTGAAGCTTTCTTT.

The chain links TRBV9 to TRBJ2-6; D call uncertain. CDR1 is SGDLS, CDR2 YYNGEE, per germline. CDR3 size: 17 residues. V was trimmed by 2 bases and J by 2 bases, leaving 14 bases between them. For the CDR3, the DNA is TGTGCCAGCAGCGTCCAGGCTGACCCTCCTGGGGCCAACGTCCTGACTTTC. Residues: CASSVQADPPGANVLTF. Together with reference TRBV9 and TRBJ2-6, the CDR3 gives the full variable domain: DSGVTQTPKHLITATGQRVTLRCSPRSGDLSVYWYQQSLDQGLQFLIQYYNGEERAKGNILERFSAQQFPDLHSELNLSSLELGDSALYFCASSVQADPPGANVLTFGAGSRLTVL.

The rearrangement uses TRBV6-6 and TRBJ1-6; D perhaps matches TRBD1 (5 bases). The V and J ends lost 4 bases and 8 bases respectively, with 6 bases between them. This CDR3 contains 12 residues. The V gene's germline CDR1 is MNHNY and CDR2 SVGAGI (reference sequence). The CDR3 sequence is CASSLQDSPLHF. The CDR3 bases are TGTGCCAGCAGTTTACAGGATTCACCCCTCCACTTT.

The V call is TRBV5-5, the J call TRBJ1-1; D uncertain. Between the trimmed V and J ends, which lost 0 bases and 4 bases, there was a span of 16 bases. CDR1 SGHKS and CDR2 YYEKEE come from the germline V gene (reference sequence). The CDR3 runs 16 residues. The CDR3 region is CASSLEVRAFGTEAFF. The CDR3 bases are TGTGCCAGCAGCTTGGAAGTACGCGCATTCGGCACTGAAGCTTTCTTT.

The V and J genes are TRBV2 and TRBJ1-5; D possibly corresponds to TRBD1 (5 bases). CDR3 size: 14 residues. Looked up from germline, CDR1 is SNHLY and CDR2 is FYNNEI. With 5 bases removed from V and 8 bases from J, the gap between germline ends came to 16 bases. The CDR3 loop is CASSLARTKEPQHF. In nucleotides, the CDR3 is TGTGCCAGCAGTCTCGCCCGGACAAAAGAGCCCCAGCATTTT.